The entry that follows covers one T cell receptor beta chain sequence. The data were obtained in a study of PD-1 blockade in mismatch repair-deficient tumors. This CDR3 region has 15 residues. The germline V gene has CDR1 SGDLS and CDR2 YYNGEE. Trimming removed 0 bases at V and 0 bases at J, with 8 bases between. Repertoires were generated with immunoSEQ multiplex PCR, while TCRdb's copy carries only in-frame clones and drops some. The sample has approximately 38,000 clones, roughly 77% seen once. Three pembrolizumab responders had their TCRs sequenced. The TCR sequence derives from an adult with mismatch repair-deficient cancer. V gene TRBV9 combines with J gene TRBJ2-3, with D hard to call. The material sequenced was peripheral blood, taken 4 weeks after starting pembrolizumab. The CDR3 sequence is CASSVAQTSTDTQYF. The CDR3 DNA follows: TGTGCCAGCAGCGTAGCTCAAACTAGCACAGATACGCAGTATTTT.